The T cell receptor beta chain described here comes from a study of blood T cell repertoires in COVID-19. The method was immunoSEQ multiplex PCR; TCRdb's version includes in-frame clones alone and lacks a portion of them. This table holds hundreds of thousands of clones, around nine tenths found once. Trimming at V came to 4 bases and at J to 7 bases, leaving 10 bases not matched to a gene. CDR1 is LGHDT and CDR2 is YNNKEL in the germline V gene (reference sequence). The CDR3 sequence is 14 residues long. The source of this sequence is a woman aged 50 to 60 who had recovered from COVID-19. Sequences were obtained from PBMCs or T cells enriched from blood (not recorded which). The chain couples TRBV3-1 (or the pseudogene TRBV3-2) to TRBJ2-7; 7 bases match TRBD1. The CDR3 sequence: CASSPSLQGREQYF. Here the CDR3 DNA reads TGTGCCAGCAGCCCCTCCCTACAGGGGCGAGAGCAGTACTTC.